Following are 19 T cell receptor beta chains from one sample sequenced in a study of blood T cell repertoires in COVID-19. Measured with immunoSEQ multiplex PCR; TCRdb has only the in-frame clones, and not every one. Found here are 150,000 to 200,000 clones, approximately 80% of them singletons; the top ten hold around 5.1%. The sample taken for sequencing was PBMCs or T cells enriched from blood (not recorded which). Every receptor here comes from a man between 65 and 79 years old who had been exposed to COVID-19.

V and J are TRBV5-1 and TRBJ2-7, with 7 bases that match TRBD1. The CDR3 runs to 18 residues. Trimming removed 0 bases from V and 2 bases from J; junction bases left unmatched: 14. Germline values: CDR1 SGHRS, CDR2 YFSETQ. The CDR3 region has the DNA TGCGCCAGCAGCTTGGCCCCAGGAGAGGGGGCTATGGCCTACGAGCAGTACTTC. Translation: CASSLAPGEGAMAYEQYF.

The rearrangement uses TRBV11-2 and TRBJ1-2, with a possible D match to TRBD1 (5 bases). Germline-derived CDR1 and CDR2 are SGHAT and FQNNGV. The CDR3 contains 15 residues. The ends were cut back, 0 bases at V and 7 bases at J, with 15 bases in the middle. The CDR3 nucleotides are TGTGCCAGCAGCTTAGAAGCACAGGTCAGGGCTGGCTACACCTTC. Amino acid sequence: CASSLEAQVRAGYTF. Supplemented by reference TRBV11-2 and TRBJ1-2, the full variable domain reads EAGVAQSPRYKIIEKRQSVAFWCNPISGHATLYWYQQILGQGPKLLIQFQNNGVVDDSQLPKDRFSAERLKGVDSTLKIQPAKLEDSAVYLCASSLEAQVRAGYTFGSGTRLTVV.

V gene TRBV18 combines with J gene TRBJ1-3; a possible D gene is TRBD1 (6 bases). Germline-derived CDR1 and CDR2 are KGHSH and LQKENI. CDR3 length equals 16 residues. V was cut by 2 bases and J by 0 bases, with 11 bases left in between. CDR3 loop: CASSPMDSYSGNTIYF. The CDR3 region has the DNA TGTGCCAGCTCACCAATGGACAGCTACTCTGGAAACACCATATATTTT.

The rearrangement joins TRBV7-2 to TRBJ2-7; D gene ambiguous. Per the germline V gene, CDR1 is SGHTA and CDR2 is FQGNSA. The CDR3 sequence is 14 residues long. Trimming took 6 bases from V and 1 from J, leaving 13 bases between them. CDR3: CASSLRVHSYEQYF. The CDR3 bases are TGTGCCAGCAGTCTCCGGGTCCATTCCTACGAGCAGTACTTC. Drawing the rest from reference TRBV7-2 and TRBJ2-7, the complete variable domain is GAGVSQSPSNKVTEKGKDVELRCDPISGHTALYWYRQSLGQGLEFLIYFQGNSAPDKSGLPSDRFSAERTGGSVSTLTIQRTQQEDSAVYLCASSLRVHSYEQYFGPGTRLTVT.

The V gene is TRBV19, the J gene TRBJ1-5; TRBD1 matches at 8 bases. Looked up from germline, CDR1 is LNHDA and CDR2 is SQIVND (reference sequence). With 9 bases clipped from V and 6 bases from J, the junction kept 13 bases outside the gene matches. The CDR3 consists of 15 residues. In nucleotides, the CDR3 is TGTGCCAGCGATTTAAGCAACAGGGGGTTTCAGCCCCAGCATTTT. The encoded protein is CASDLSNRGFQPQHF.

The J gene is TRBJ2-5, the V gene TRBV6-1; TRBD2 matches at 12 bases. V was clipped by 2 bases and J by 4 bases; unmatched bases: 11. This CDR3 contains 18 residues. Germline values: CDR1 MNHNS, CDR2 SASEGT. CDR3 sequence (DNA): TGTGCCAGCAGTGAAAGGGCTAGCGGGAGGGTTTCAGGAGAGACCCAGTACTTC. It translates to CASSERASGRVSGETQYF.

The rearrangement links TRBV7-2 to TRBJ2-5; D is perhaps TRBD2 (6 bases). The CDR3 length is 13 residues. Germline assignment: CDR1 SGHTA and CDR2 FQGNSA. Trimming left V 5 bases short and J 7 bases short, with 14 bases between. In DNA form, the CDR3 reads TGTGCCAGCAGCCCGACCATGGAGGGGACCCAGTACTTC. Protein product: CASSPTMEGTQYF.

The genes are TRBV29-1 and TRBJ1-5; TRBD1 aligns across 9 bases. Germline loops: CDR1 SQVTM, CDR2 ANQGSEA. This CDR3 is built from 13 residues. V gave up 4 bases and J gave up 3 bases; unmatched junction bases: 1. The CDR3 DNA is TGCAGCGTTGGGACAGGGGACAATCAGCCCCAGCATTTT. Translated, it gives CSVGTGDNQPQHF.

This clone was picked up a small number of times. V and J are TRBV5-1 and TRBJ2-1, with D perhaps TRBD2 (5 bases). Germline-derived CDR1 and CDR2 are SGHRS and YFSETQ. The CDR3 is 16 residues long. Trimming pared 2 bases from V and 1 base from J, leaving 13 bases between. Here the CDR3 reads CASSFTAGLSYNEQFF. In nucleotides, the CDR3 is TGCGCCAGCAGCTTTACGGCGGGTTTATCCTACAATGAGCAGTTCTTC.

This clone appeared a few times. The V gene is TRBV6-2 or TRBV6-3, the J gene TRBJ1-2; tentative D call: TRBD1 (6 bases). CDR3 size: 16 residues. CDR1 and CDR2 from the germline V gene are MNHEY and SVGEGT. Trimming stripped 0 bases from V and 2 bases from J, with 13 bases between. The CDR3 DNA is TGTGCCAGCAGTTACTCGAAGGGGGGGCGCAACTATGGCTACACCTTC. Translation gives CASSYSKGGRNYGYTF.

The chain is built from TRBV18 and TRBJ1-4; 8 bases map to TRBD1. Germline V gene sequence: CDR1 KGHSH, CDR2 LQKENI. Losses at the gene ends were 1 base for V and 8 bases for J; bases not matched to a gene: 6. CDR3 length: 15 amino acids. Written as DNA, the CDR3 is TGTGCCAGCTCACCACGGCAGGGGGCATCCGAAAAACTGTTTTTT. This encodes CASSPRQGASEKLFF.

The gene calls are TRBV12-3 or TRBV12-4 and TRBJ1-2; 7 nucleotides line up with TRBD1. The CDR3 extends over 11 amino acids. V shed 7 bases and J 8 bases; nucleotides not matched to a gene: 4. The CDR3 coding sequence is TGTGCCAGCACACAGGGGAGGGGCTACACCTTC. It codes for CASTQGRGYTF.

This sequence joins TRBV24-1 and TRBJ2-2; 10 bases are a match to TRBD1. CDR3 size: 15 residues. Looked up from germline, CDR1 is KGHDR and CDR2 is SFDVKD. V was pared by 5 bases and J by 6 bases, with 5 bases of the junction left unmatched. This CDR3 is CATSVDRGQPGELFF. The CDR3 DNA sequence: TGTGCCACCAGTGTAGACAGGGGGCAGCCCGGGGAGCTGTTTTTT.

This clone was seen a handful of times. The rearrangement joins TRBV11-2 to TRBJ2-3, with 13 bases lining up with TRBD2. CDR3 length equals 15 residues. V shed 8 bases and J 6 bases; nucleotides not matched to a gene: 8. Per germline, CDR1 SGHAT and CDR2 FQNNGV. CDR3 sequence: CASHGLLAGGDTQYF. CDR3 coding DNA: TGTGCCAGCCACGGACTACTAGCGGGGGGGGATACGCAGTATTTT.

The chain uses TRBV12-3 or TRBV12-4 and TRBJ1-1; D gene ambiguous. With 7 bases removed from V and 3 bases from J, the gap between germline ends came to 12 bases. This CDR3 spans 13 amino acids. CDR3 DNA sequence: TGTGCCAGCAAGACTCGGTTGGACACTGAAGCTTTCTTT. Amino acid sequence: CASKTRLDTEAFF.

The chain carries TRBV2 and TRBJ2-3, with D maybe TRBD2 (6 bases). Germline CDR1 is SNHLY and CDR2 is FYNNEI. This CDR3 spans 15 amino acids. The V end lost 4 bases, the J end lost 2 bases, and 13 bases lay between the germline ends. Written as DNA, the CDR3 is TGTGCCAGCAGTGGAGGGACTGCCACCACAGATACGCAGTATTTT. Residues: CASSGGTATTDTQYF.

V and J are TRBV3-1 (or the pseudogene TRBV3-2) and TRBJ1-6; 10 bases match TRBD1. CDR1 and CDR2 (germline): LGHDT, YNNKEL (reference sequence). The CDR3 runs 16 residues. J gave up 9 bases and V 3 bases, and 8 bases lay outside the gene matches. In DNA, the CDR3 is TGTGCCAGCAGCCACTGGACAGGGGGTCAAGGTTCACCCCTCCACTTT. Its translation is CASSHWTGGQGSPLHF.

The CDR3 spells CASSYYSEAFF. CDR3 in DNA: TGTGCCAGCAGTTACTACAGTGAAGCTTTCTTT. The chain is built from TRBV6-5 and TRBJ1-1; D uncertain. V was trimmed by 1 base and J by 7 bases, leaving 4 bases between them. Germline assignment: CDR1 MNHEY and CDR2 SVGAGI. This CDR3 spans 11 amino acids.

The chain employs TRBV19 and TRBJ2-6; D might be TRBD2 (6 bases). Germline CDR1 is LNHDA and CDR2 is SQIVND (reference sequence). This CDR3 has 15 amino acids. The germline V and J ends were trimmed by 5 bases and 2 bases, with 10 bases remaining between them. The CDR3 bases are TGTGCCAGTAGTGGGGGGACGCCTGGGGCCAACGTCCTGACTTTC. Amino acid sequence: CASSGGTPGANVLTF.